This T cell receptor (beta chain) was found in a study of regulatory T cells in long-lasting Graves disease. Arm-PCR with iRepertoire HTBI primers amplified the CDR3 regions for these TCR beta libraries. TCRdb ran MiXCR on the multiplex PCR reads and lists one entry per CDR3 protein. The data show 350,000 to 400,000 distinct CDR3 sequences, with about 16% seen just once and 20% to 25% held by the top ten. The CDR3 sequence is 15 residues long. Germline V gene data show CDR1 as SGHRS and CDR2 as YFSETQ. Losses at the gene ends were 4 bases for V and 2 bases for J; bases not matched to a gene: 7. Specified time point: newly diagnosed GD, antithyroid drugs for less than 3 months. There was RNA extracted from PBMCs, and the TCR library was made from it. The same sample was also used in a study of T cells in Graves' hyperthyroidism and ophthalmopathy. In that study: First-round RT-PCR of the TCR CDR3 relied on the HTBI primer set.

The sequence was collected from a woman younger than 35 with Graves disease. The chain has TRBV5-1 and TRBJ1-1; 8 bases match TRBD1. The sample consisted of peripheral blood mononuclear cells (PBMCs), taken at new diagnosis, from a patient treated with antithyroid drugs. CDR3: CASSQGTGFNTEAFF. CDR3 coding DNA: TGCGCCAGCAGCCAAGGGACAGGTTTTAACACTGAAGCTTTCTTT.